Listed below are T cell receptor beta chains from one sample, sequenced in a study of cytomegalovirus exposure and HLA in healthy donors. Sequencing used immunoSEQ multiplex PCR; TCRdb keeps in-frame clones, though not all of them. Of over 70,000 clones in the sample, about 71% were seen once. Sequencing was done on a sample of PBMCs. All receptors come from a woman aged 45-59 years in good health and CMV-seropositive. Both conserved end residues are part of each CDR3. The D gene is left open where the match is weak. Clone sizes are given selectively: once, few, many, or a class where the clone is expanded.

d_call,clone_size,v_call,j_call,cdr3_nt,cdr3_aa
NA,few,TRBV11-2,TRBJ2-7,TGTGCCAGCAGCTTACCCCCCGGGGAGGACGAGCAGTACTTC,CASSLPPGEDEQYF
NA,NA,TRBV5-8,TRBJ1-1,TGTGCCAGCAGCGAGAATACTGGAGCTTTCTTT,CASSENTGAFF
TRBD2,few,TRBV30,TRBJ2-5,TGTGCCTGGGAGGGGACTAGCAGGAAGACCCAGTACTTC,CAWEGTSRKTQYF
TRBD1,once,TRBV5-1,TRBJ2-7,TGCGCCAGCAGCCAAACCGCCGGGACAGGGCGGGAGCAGTACTTC,CASSQTAGTGREQYF
NA,NA,TRBV29-1,TRBJ2-7,TGCAGCGTCCCAGGGGTTTACAACGAGCAGTACTTC,CSVPGVYNEQYF
NA,NA,TRBV5-1,TRBJ2-3,TGCGCCAGCAGCTTGAATACTGGTAGCGCTAGCACAGATACGCAGTATTTT,CASSLNTGSASTDTQYF
NA,NA,TRBV7-9,TRBJ1-1,TGTGCCAGCAGCTTAGAAGGGGACACTGAAGCTTTCTTT,CASSLEGDTEAFF
NA,NA,TRBV5-1,TRBJ2-3,TGCGCCAGCAGTCTCGCGGGGACAGATACGCAGTATTTT,CASSLAGTDTQYF
TRBD2,NA,TRBV7-2,TRBJ2-7,TGTGCCAGCAGCCACGGACTAGCTTCCTACGAGCAGTACTTC,CASSHGLASYEQYF
NA,once,TRBV14,TRBJ1-5,TGTGCCAGCATTGGGGGCAATAGCAATCAGCCCCAGCATTTT,CASIGGNSNQPQHF
TRBD2,NA,TRBV7-2,TRBJ2-2,TGTGCCAGCAGCATCGGGGCAGCGGGGGGCGCTTCCGGGGAGCTGTTTTTT,CASSIGAAGGASGELFF
NA,NA,TRBV5-1,TRBJ1-1,TGCGCCAGCAGCACCCGCGGGTCGGACACTGAAGCTTTCTTT,CASSTRGSDTEAFF
NA,NA,TRBV4-1,TRBJ2-1,TGCGCCAGCAGCCAAGAGCGGGGGCTCATCTACAATGAGCAGTTCTTC,CASSQERGLIYNEQFF
NA,NA,TRBV28,TRBJ1-1,TGTGCCAGCAGCGGACACCTAGGGACTGAAGCTTTCTTT,CASSGHLGTEAFF
NA,few,TRBV10-1,TRBJ2-3,TGCGCCAGCAGTGATATCGGAGGTCACATCACAGATACGCAGTATTTT,CASSDIGGHITDTQYF
TRBD1,NA,TRBV5-1,TRBJ2-7,TGCGCCAGCAGCTCATTGGGACAGATATACGACGAGCAGTACTTC,CASSSLGQIYDEQYF
NA,NA,TRBV5-1,TRBJ2-3,TGCGCCAGCAGCTTACAGGGCTCTAGCACAGATACGCAGTATTTT,CASSLQGSSTDTQYF
TRBD2,NA,TRBV27,TRBJ2-1,TGTGCCAGCAGTTACGGGACTAGCGTCTACAATGAGCAGTTCTTC,CASSYGTSVYNEQFF
NA,few,TRBV27,TRBJ1-5,TGTGCCAGCAGTTTAGTCGGCAATCAGCCCCAGCATTTT,CASSLVGNQPQHF
TRBD2,NA,TRBV7-9,TRBJ2-7,TGTGCCAGCAGCTTAATCCCGGGACTAGCTGAAGAGCAGTACTTC,CASSLIPGLAEEQYF
TRBD1,NA,TRBV28,TRBJ1-6,TGTGCCAGCAGTTCCGGGACAGGGAAAGGCTCACCCCTCCACTTT,CASSSGTGKGSPLHF
NA,NA,TRBV30,TRBJ2-3,TGTGCCTGGAGTCCCGGAGGCACAGATACGCAGTATTTT,CAWSPGGTDTQYF
TRBD2,NA,TRBV6-5,TRBJ2-2,TGTGCCAGCAGTCCCAGCGGGAGTTTAACCGGGGAGCTGTTTTTT,CASSPSGSLTGELFF
NA,NA,TRBV5-1,TRBJ2-2,TGCGCCAGCAGTGGGGGCGGAGAGAACACCGGGGAGCTGTTTTTT,CASSGGGENTGELFF
NA,few,TRBV6-5,TRBJ2-3,TGTGCCAGCAGTACAAAGCGGGTAACAGATACGCAGTATTTT,CASSTKRVTDTQYF